The 10 T cell receptor beta chains listed next were all sequenced from one sample in a study of CD4+ T cells in melanoma. Profiling relied on immunoSEQ multiplex PCR, and the TCRdb table lists in-frame clones only, not all of them. The table lists 15,000 or so clones, about 64% of them singletons. The material sequenced was cells from a culture (not recorded whether cultured in vitro). These receptors originate from a human donor with melanoma.

The V gene is TRBV10-2, the J gene TRBJ1-5; D unclear. The CDR3 consists of 14 residues. From germline, CDR1 is WSHSY and CDR2 SAAADI. Trimming pared 8 bases from V and 5 bases from J, leaving 16 bases between. The CDR3 loop is CASSDQFLDQPQHF. In DNA, the CDR3 is TGCGCCAGCTCCGACCAGTTTCTGGATCAGCCCCAGCATTTT.

This clone was picked up a small number of times. This chain connects TRBV7-9 to TRBJ1-1; D remains unclear. V gave up 8 bases and J gave up 0 bases, with 10 bases separating them. CDR3 length equals 13 residues. Germline V gene sequence: CDR1 SEHNR, CDR2 FQNEAQ (reference sequence). The CDR3 loop reads CASVQKLNTEAFF. Written as DNA, the CDR3 is TGTGCCAGCGTACAGAAATTGAACACTGAAGCTTTCTTT.

In its sample, this clone was seen once. J is TRBJ1-2 and V is TRBV5-6, with 8 bases that match TRBD1. CDR1 SGHDT and CDR2 YYEEEE come from the germline V gene. The CDR3 is 15 amino acids. The V and J ends lost 3 bases and 8 bases, in that order; junction bases with no gene match: 12. The DNA for the CDR3 is TGTGCCAGCAGCTCTGGTTTGTCAGGGGGCAGCGGCTACACCTTC. This gives the protein CASSSGLSGGSGYTF.

CDR3 DNA: TGCGCCAGCAGGACCGGGACTAGCGGACTCACAGATACGCAGTATTTT. Its protein product is CASRTGTSGLTDTQYF. V is TRBV5-1 and J is TRBJ2-3, with TRBD2 matching 11 bases. Germline CDR1 reads SGHRS; CDR2 reads YFSETQ. V was clipped by 5 bases and J by 2 bases; unmatched bases: 7. CDR3 length equals 16 residues.

A few counts support this clone. The rearrangement links TRBV6-5 to TRBJ2-7; D is perhaps TRBD1 (6 bases). This CDR3 has 16 amino acids. Trimming removed 0 bases at V and 2 bases at J, with 14 bases between. Germline V gives CDR1 MNHEY, CDR2 SVGAGI. The CDR3 nucleotides read TGTGCCAGCAGTTACTCGAATATGGGGGCTCCCTACGAGCAGTACTTC. Residues: CASSYSNMGAPYEQYF.

The rearrangement uses TRBV7-8 and TRBJ2-1; D is unresolved. The CDR3 covers 14 residues. Germline values: CDR1 SGHVS, CDR2 FQNEAQ. Trimming pared 0 bases from V and 13 bases from J, leaving 16 bases between. CDR3 coding DNA: TGTGCCAGCAGCTTAGCAGCTCTGGGCACTCATCAGTTCTTC. Residues: CASSLAALGTHQFF.

This sequence joins TRBV9 and TRBJ1-1; weak D call: TRBD1 (5 bases). V was cut by 4 bases and J by 4 bases, with 14 bases left in between. This CDR3 is 14 amino acids long. Germline-derived CDR1 and CDR2 are SGDLS and YYNGEE. The CDR3 loop is CASSSQMQGTEAFF. The CDR3 DNA sequence: TGTGCCAGCAGCTCTCAGATGCAGGGCACTGAAGCTTTCTTT.

The chain has TRBV6-9 and TRBJ2-7; 8 nucleotides align to TRBD1. The CDR3 is made up of 13 amino acids. Germline CDR1 and CDR2: MNHGY and SVAAGI. V dropped 4 bases and J dropped 7; count of bases not matched to a gene: 6. CDR3 protein: CASSFDRGREQYF. CDR3 DNA sequence: TGTGCCAGCAGTTTTGACAGGGGAAGGGAGCAGTACTTC.

This clone was seen just once. V usage is TRBV6-5 and J usage is TRBJ2-7, with TRBD1 as a possible D gene (6 bases). The germline V gene encodes CDR1 MNHEY and CDR2 SVGAGI. V lost 0 bases and J lost 1, with 13 bases in between. The CDR3 is 16 amino acids. The CDR3 DNA follows: TGTGCCAGCAGTTACTCAGCAGGGGCCGGGTCCTACGAGCAGTACTTC. It translates to CASSYSAGAGSYEQYF.

The V call is TRBV19, the J call TRBJ2-3, with unresolved D. Germline CDR1 reads LNHDA; CDR2 reads SQIVND (reference sequence). The CDR3 extends over 13 amino acids. The V end lost 6 bases, the J end lost 4 bases, and 11 bases lay between the germline ends. CDR3 in DNA: TGTGCCAGTAGCAGGCTTCTCCCAGATACGCAGTATTTT. It specifies CASSRLLPDTQYF.